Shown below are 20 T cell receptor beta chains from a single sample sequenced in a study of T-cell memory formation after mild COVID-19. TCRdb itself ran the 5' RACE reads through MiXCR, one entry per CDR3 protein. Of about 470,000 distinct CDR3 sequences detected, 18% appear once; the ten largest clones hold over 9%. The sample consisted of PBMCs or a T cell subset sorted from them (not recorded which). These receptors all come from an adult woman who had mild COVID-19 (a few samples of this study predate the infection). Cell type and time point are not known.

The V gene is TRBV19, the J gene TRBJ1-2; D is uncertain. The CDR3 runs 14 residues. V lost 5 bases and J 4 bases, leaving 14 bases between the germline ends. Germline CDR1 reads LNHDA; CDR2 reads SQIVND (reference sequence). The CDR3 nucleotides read TGTGCCAGTAGTGGGGAGATCACGGGCTATGGCTACACCTTC. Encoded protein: CASSGEITGYGYTF.

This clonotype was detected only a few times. This chain's CDR3 is CASSDGANYGYTF. CDR3 nucleotides: TGTGCCAGCTCTGACGGGGCTAACTATGGCTACACCTTC. The chain employs TRBV18 and TRBJ1-2; D is uncertain. The CDR3 is 13 amino acids. V dropped 6 bases and J dropped 0 bases, with 8 bases sitting between them. Germline lookup yields CDR1 KGHSH and CDR2 LQKENI.

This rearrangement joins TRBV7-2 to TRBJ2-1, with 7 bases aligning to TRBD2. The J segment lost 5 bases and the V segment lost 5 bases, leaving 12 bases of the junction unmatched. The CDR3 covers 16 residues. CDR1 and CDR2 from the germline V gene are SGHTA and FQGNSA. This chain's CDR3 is CASSLEWASGNNEQFF. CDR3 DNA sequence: TGTGCCAGCAGCCTCGAGTGGGCTAGCGGAAACAATGAGCAGTTCTTC.

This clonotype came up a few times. The CDR3 nucleotides are TGCGCCAGCAGCCAAAGAAGTGAGCAGTTCTTC. It encodes CASSQRSEQFF. The V gene is TRBV4-1, the J gene TRBJ2-1; D is ambiguous. Germline CDR1 and CDR2: MGHRA and YSYEKL. V gave up 2 bases and J gave up 9 bases, with 5 bases separating them. The CDR3 loop spans 11 amino acids.

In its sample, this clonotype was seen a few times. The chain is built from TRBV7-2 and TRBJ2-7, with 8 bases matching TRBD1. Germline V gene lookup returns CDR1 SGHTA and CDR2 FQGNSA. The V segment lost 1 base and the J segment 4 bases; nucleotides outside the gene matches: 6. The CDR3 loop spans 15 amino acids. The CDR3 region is CASSLGTGTRYEQYF. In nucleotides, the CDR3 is TGTGCCAGCAGCTTAGGGACAGGGACGAGGTACGAGCAGTACTTC.

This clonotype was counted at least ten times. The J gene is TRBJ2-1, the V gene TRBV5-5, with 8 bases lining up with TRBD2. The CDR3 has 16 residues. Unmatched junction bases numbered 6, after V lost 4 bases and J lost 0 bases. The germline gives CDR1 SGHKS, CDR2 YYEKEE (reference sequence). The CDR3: CASSPGGASSYNEQFF. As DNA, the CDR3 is TGTGCCAGCAGCCCGGGGGGGGCGAGCTCCTACAATGAGCAGTTCTTC.

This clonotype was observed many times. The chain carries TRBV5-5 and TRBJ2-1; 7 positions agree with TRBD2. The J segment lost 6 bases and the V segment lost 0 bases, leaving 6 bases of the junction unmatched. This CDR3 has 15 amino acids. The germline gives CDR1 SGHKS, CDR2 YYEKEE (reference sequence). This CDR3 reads CASSLAGGPGNEQFF. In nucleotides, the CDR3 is TGTGCCAGCAGCTTGGCGGGAGGTCCTGGCAATGAGCAGTTCTTC.

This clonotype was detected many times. CDR3: CASSITGDSGETQYF. The CDR3 DNA follows: TGCGCCAGCAGCATAACAGGGGATTCCGGAGAGACCCAGTACTTC. The chain joins TRBV5-1 to TRBJ2-5, with 7 nucleotides matching TRBD1. In germline, CDR1 is SGHRS, CDR2 YFSETQ. Losses at the gene ends were 4 bases for V and 4 bases for J; bases not matched to a gene: 10. The CDR3 totals 15 residues.

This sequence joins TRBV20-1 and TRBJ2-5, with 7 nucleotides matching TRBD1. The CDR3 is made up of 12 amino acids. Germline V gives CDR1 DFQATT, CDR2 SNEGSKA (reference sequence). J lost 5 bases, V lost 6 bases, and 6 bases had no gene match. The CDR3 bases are TGCAGTGCGCACAGGGGTGGGGAGACCCAGTACTTC. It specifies CSAHRGGETQYF.

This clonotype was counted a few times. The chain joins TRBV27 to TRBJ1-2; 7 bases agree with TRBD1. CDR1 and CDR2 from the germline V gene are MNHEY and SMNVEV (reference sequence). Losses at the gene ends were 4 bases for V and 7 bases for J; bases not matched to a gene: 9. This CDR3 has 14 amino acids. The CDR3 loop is CASSSNRGEVGYTF. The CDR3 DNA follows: TGTGCCAGCAGTTCTAACAGGGGAGAAGTTGGCTACACCTTC.

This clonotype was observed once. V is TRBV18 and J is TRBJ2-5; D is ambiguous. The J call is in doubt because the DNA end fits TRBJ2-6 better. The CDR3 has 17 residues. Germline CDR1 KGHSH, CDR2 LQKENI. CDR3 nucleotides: TGTGCCAGCTCGAAGGTGGGTCCGCTCTCTGGGGCCAACGTCCTGACTTTC. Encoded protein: CASSKVGPLSGANVLTF.

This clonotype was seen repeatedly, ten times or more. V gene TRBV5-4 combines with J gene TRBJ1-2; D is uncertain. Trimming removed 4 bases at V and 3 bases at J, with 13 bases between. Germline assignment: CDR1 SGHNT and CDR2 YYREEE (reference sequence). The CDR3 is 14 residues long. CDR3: CASSVRGNDYGYTF. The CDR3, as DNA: TGTGCCAGCAGCGTTCGAGGAAACGACTATGGCTACACCTTC. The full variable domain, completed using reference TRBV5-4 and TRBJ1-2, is ETGVTQSPTHLIKTRGQQVTLRCSSQSGHNTVSWYQQALGQGPQFIFQYYREEENGRGNFPPRFSGLQFPNYSSELNVNALELDDSALYLCASSVRGNDYGYTFGSGTRLTVV.

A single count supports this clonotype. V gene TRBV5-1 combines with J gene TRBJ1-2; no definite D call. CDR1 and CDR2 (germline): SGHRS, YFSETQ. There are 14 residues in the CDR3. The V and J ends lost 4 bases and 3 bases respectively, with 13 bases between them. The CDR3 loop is CASSQPSLYYGYTF. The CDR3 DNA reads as TGCGCCAGCAGCCAGCCAAGTCTCTACTATGGCTACACCTTC.

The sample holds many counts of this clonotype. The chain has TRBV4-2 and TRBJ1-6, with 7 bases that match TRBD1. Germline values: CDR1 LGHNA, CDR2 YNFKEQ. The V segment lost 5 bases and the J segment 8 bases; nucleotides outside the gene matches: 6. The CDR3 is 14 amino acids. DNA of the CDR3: TGTGCCAGCAGCAGAGACAGGGTAGATTCACCCCTCCACTTT. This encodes CASSRDRVDSPLHF.

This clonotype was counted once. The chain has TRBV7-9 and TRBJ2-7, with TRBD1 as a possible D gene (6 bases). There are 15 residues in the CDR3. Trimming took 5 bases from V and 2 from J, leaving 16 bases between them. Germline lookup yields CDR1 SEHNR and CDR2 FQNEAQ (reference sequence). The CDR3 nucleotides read TGTGCCAGCAGCCACCCATGGACAGCAACCTACGAGCAGTACTTC. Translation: CASSHPWTATYEQYF.

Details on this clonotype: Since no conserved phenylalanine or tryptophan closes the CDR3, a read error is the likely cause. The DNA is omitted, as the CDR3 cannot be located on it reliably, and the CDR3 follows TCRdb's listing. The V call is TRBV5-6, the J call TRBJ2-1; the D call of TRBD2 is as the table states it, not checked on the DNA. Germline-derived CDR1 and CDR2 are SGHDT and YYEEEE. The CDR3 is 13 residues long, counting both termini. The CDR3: CASSLGGLAGAPR.

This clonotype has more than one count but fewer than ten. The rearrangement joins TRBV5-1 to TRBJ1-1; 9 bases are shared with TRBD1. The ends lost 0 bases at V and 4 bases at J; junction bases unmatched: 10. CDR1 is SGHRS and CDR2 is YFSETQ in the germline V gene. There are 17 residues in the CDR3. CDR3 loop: CASSLGQGGMVGTEAFF. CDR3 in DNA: TGCGCCAGCAGCTTGGGACAGGGGGGAATGGTTGGCACTGAAGCTTTCTTT.

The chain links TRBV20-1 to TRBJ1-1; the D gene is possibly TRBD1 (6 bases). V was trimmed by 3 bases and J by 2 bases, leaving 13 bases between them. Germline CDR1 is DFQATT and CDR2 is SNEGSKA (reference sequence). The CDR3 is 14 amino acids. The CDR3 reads CSARWTEGNTEAFF. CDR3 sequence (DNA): TGCAGTGCTAGGTGGACAGAGGGCAACACTGAAGCTTTCTTT.

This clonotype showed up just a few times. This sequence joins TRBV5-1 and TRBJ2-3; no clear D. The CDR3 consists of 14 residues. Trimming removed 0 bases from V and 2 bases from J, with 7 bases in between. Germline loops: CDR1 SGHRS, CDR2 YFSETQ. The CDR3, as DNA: TGCGCCAGCAGCTTGGAAGGCTTCACAGATACGCAGTATTTT. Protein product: CASSLEGFTDTQYF.

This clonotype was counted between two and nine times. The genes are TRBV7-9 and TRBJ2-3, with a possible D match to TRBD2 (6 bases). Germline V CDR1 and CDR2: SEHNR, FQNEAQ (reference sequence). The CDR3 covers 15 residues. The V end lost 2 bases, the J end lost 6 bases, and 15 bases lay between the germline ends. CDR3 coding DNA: TGTGCCAGCAGCTTATTACGCTCAGGGAGGGATACGCAGTATTTT. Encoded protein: CASSLLRSGRDTQYF.